This T cell receptor beta chain originates from a study of T cell changes during pregnancy in multiple sclerosis. Trimming cost V 5 bases and J 4 bases, with 17 bases left between them. This CDR3 is 15 amino acids long. From germline, CDR1 is SGHTA and CDR2 FQGNSA. Only one count was recorded for this clone. TCRdb keeps only in-frame clones here, not all; method: immunoSEQ multiplex PCR. The sample includes tens of thousands of clones, just under 90% of them seen just once. The sample was CD4+ T cells from peripheral blood mononuclear cells, taken in the first trimester of pregnancy. The chain links TRBV7-2 to TRBJ1-2; D call uncertain. This TCR was sampled from a female donor with multiple sclerosis, enrolled in a pregnancy study. This CDR3 reads CASSEAPGVSYGYTF. CDR3 bases: TGTGCCAGCAGCGAAGCTCCGGGAGTATCCTATGGCTACACCTTC.